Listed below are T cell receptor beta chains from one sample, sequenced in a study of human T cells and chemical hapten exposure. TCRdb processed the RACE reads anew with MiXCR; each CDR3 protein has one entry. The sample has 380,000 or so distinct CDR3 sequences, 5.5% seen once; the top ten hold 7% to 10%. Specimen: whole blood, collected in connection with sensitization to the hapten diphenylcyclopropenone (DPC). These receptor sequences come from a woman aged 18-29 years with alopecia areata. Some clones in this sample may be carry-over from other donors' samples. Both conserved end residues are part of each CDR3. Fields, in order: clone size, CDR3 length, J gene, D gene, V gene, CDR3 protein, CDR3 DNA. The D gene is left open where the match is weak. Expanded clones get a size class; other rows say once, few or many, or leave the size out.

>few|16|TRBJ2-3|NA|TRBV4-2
CASSHWGSGSTDTQYF
TGTGCCAGCAGCCATTGGGGGAGCGGGAGCACAGATACGCAGTATTTT
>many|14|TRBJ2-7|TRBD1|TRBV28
CASSLGTGFYEQYF
TGTGCCAGCAGTTTAGGGACAGGTTTCTACGAGCAGTACTTC
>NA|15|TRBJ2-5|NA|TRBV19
CASSIRAGSPETQYF
TGTGCCAGTAGTATAAGGGCGGGATCGCCGGAGACCCAGTACTTC
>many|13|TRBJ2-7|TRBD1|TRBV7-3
CASSFGQAYEQYF
TGTGCCAGCAGCTTTGGACAGGCCTACGAGCAGTACTTC
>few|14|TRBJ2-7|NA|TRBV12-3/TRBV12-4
CASSGPWSSYEQYF
TGTGCCAGCAGTGGTCCCTGGAGCTCCTACGAGCAGTACTTC
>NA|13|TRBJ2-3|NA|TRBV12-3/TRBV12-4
CASILGPLGTQYF
TGTGCCAGCATCCTAGGACCGTTAGGTACGCAGTATTTT
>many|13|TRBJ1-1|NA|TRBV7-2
CASSLEAQGEAFF
TGTGCCAGCAGCTTAGAGGCCCAGGGTGAAGCTTTCTTT
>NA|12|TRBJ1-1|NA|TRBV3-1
CASSQFETEAFF
TGTGCCAGCAGCCAGTTCGAGACTGAAGCTTTCTTT
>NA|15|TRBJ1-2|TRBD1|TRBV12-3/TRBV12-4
CASSPRGTEDYGYTF
TGTGCCAGCAGTCCTCGGGGGACAGAGGATTATGGCTACACCTTC
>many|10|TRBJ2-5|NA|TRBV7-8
CASSRETQYF
TGTGCCAGCAGCCGAGAGACCCAGTACTTC
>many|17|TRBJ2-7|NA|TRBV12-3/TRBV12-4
CASSFTRLGVDSYEQYF
TGTGCCAGCAGTTTCACCCGACTAGGAGTGGACTCCTACGAGCAGTACTTC
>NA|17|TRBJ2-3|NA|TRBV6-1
CASSVALGRRFTDTQYF
TGTGCCAGCAGTGTAGCATTAGGACGGAGGTTCACAGATACGCAGTATTTT
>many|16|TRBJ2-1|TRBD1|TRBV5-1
CASSLFGHNGGDRIFF
TGCGCCAGCAGCTTGTTCGGACACAATGGTGGGGACAGAATATTCTTC
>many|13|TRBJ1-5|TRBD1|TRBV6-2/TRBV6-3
CASSRGQGQPQHF
TGTGCCAGCAGTAGGGGACAGGGACAGCCCCAGCATTTT
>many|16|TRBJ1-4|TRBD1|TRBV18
CASSPPGTGGTEKLFF
TGTGCCAGCTCACCACCGGGAACAGGGGGGACTGAAAAACTGTTTTTT
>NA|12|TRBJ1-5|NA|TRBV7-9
CASESDNQPQHF
TGTGCCAGCGAGTCGGATAATCAGCCCCAGCATTTT
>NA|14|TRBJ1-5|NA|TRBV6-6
CASSYMGGSEPQHF
TGTGCCAGCAGTTACATGGGGGGCAGCGAGCCCCAGCATTTT
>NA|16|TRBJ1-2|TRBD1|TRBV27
CASSLWSQGGDYGYTF
TGTGCCAGCAGTTTATGGTCCCAGGGGGGGGACTATGGCTACACCTTC
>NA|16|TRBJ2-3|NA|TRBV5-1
CASSLGSLLSTDTQYF
TGCGCCAGCAGCTTGGGTAGCCTCCTCAGCACAGATACGCAGTATTTT
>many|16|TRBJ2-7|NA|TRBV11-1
CASSPGTVGLAGEQYF
TGTGCCAGCAGCCCGGGGACGGTGGGGCTAGCTGGCGAGCAGTACTTC
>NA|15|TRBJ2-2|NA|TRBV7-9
CASSLGGSNTGELFF
TGTGCCAGCAGCCTCGGGGGTTCGAACACCGGGGAGCTGTTTTTT
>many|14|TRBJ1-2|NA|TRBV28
CATKPPRESYGYTF
TGTGCCACAAAACCCCCCAGAGAGTCCTATGGCTACACCTTC
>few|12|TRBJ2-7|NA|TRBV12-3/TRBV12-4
CASNKAGYEQYF
TGTGCCAGCAACAAGGCGGGCTACGAGCAGTACTTC
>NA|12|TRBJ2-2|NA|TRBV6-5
CASSYGVGELFF
TGTGCCAGCAGTTACGGGGTCGGGGAGCTGTTTTTT
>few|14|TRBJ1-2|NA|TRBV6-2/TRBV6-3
CASHLSGWAYGYTF
TGTGCCAGCCATCTATCAGGTTGGGCGTACGGCTACACCTTC
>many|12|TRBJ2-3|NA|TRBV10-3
CAISVSATGKYF
TGTGCCATCAGTGTATCGGCCACCGGCAAGTATTTT
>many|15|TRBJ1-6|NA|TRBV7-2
CASSLVRGMGSPLHF
TGTGCCAGCAGCTTAGTCAGGGGAATGGGATCACCCCTCCACTTT
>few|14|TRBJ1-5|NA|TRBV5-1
CASSLARLNQPQHF
TGCGCCAGCAGTTTGGCCAGGCTTAATCAGCCCCAGCATTTT
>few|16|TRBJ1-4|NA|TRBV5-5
CASSFTGSSTNEKLFF
TGTGCCAGCAGCTTTACAGGGAGCTCAACTAATGAAAAACTGTTTTTT
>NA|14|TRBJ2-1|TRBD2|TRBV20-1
CSAQTSGDYNEQFF
TGCAGTGCTCAGACTAGCGGAGACTACAATGAGCAGTTCTTC
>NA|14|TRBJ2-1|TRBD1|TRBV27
CASRGTASYNEQFF
TGTGCCAGCAGGGGGACAGCGTCCTACAATGAGCAGTTCTTC
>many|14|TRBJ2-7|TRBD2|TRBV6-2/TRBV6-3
CASSSGGTTYEQYF
TGTGCCAGCTCTAGCGGGGGGACCACCTACGAGCAGTACTTC
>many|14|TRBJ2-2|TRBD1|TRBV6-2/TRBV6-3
CASEDRDDTGELFF
TGTGCCAGCGAGGACAGGGACGACACCGGGGAGCTGTTTTTT
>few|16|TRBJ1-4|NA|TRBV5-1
CASSYSETATNEKLFF
TGCGCCAGCAGCTATAGTGAGACTGCAACTAATGAAAAACTGTTTTTT
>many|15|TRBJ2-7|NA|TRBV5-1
CASSLAGRQAYEQYF
TGCGCCAGCAGCTTGGCCGGGCGGCAGGCCTACGAGCAGTACTTC
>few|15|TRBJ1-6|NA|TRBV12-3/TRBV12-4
CASSLGPYQNSPLHF
TGTGCCAGCAGTCTCGGGCCCTACCAGAATTCACCCCTCCACTTT
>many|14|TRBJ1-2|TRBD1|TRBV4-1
CASPPLAGGYGYTF
TGCGCCAGTCCCCCCCTGGCAGGGGGCTATGGCTACACCTTC
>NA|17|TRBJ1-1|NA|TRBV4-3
CASSQDRRGVMNTEAFF
TGCGCCAGCAGCCAAGATCGAAGAGGGGTTATGAACACTGAAGCTTTCTTT
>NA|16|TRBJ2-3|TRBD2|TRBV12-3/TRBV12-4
CASSSRLAVSTDTQYF
TGTGCCAGCAGTTCGCGACTAGCCGTTAGCACAGATACGCAGTATTTT
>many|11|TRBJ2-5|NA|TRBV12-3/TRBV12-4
CASSLDGPKHF
TGTGCCAGCAGTTTAGACGGGCCTAAACACTTC
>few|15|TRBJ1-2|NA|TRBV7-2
CASSLGPGGASGYTF
TGTGCCAGCAGCTTAGGTCCCGGGGGCGCTTCTGGCTACACCTTC
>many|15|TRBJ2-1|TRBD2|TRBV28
CASRHTSGSYNEQFF
TGTGCCAGCAGACATACTAGCGGTTCCTACAATGAGCAGTTCTTC
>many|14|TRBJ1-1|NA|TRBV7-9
CASSPTRGNTEAFF
TGTGCCAGCAGCCCAACAAGGGGAAACACTGAAGCTTTCTTT
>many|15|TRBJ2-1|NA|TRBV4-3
CASSQGLQEYNEQFF
TGCGCCAGCAGCCAAGGTCTACAGGAGTACAATGAGCAGTTCTTC
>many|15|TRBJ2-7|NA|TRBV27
CASSKFPTAGDGQYF
TGTGCCAGCAGTAAATTCCCGACAGCAGGGGACGGGCAGTACTTC
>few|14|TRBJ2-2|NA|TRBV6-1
CASSDNISTGELFF
TGTGCCAGCAGTGATAATATTTCCACCGGGGAGCTGTTTTTT
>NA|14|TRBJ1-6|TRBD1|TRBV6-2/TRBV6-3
CASGRGTGNSPLHF
TGTGCCAGCGGAAGAGGGACAGGGAATTCACCCCTCCACTTT
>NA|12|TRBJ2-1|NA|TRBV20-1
CSASRDTNEQFF
TGCAGTGCTAGCCGGGACACCAATGAGCAGTTCTTC
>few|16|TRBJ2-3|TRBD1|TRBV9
CASSPRQGIGTDTQYF
TGTGCCAGCAGCCCCCGACAGGGGATAGGCACAGATACGCAGTATTTT
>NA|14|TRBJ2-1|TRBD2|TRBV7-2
CASRARGGLNEQFF
TGTGCCAGCAGGGCCCGGGGGGGCCTCAATGAGCAGTTCTTC
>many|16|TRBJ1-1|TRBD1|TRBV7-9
CASSFSSTGADTEAFF
TGTGCCAGCAGCTTTAGCTCGACAGGGGCGGACACTGAAGCTTTCTTT
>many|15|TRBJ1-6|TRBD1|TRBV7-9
CASSSPGTGSSPLHF
TGTGCCAGCAGCTCCCCTGGGACAGGGAGTTCACCCCTCCACTTT
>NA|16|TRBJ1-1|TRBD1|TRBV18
CASSRSLQGGYTEAFF
TGTGCCAGCTCACGAAGTTTACAGGGGGGCTACACTGAAGCTTTCTTT
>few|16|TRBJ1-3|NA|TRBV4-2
CASSQDRGARGNTIYF
TGTGCCAGCAGCCAAGATCGGGGGGCGCGAGGAAACACCATATATTTT
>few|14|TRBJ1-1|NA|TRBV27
CASSSDPWGTEAFF
TGTGCCAGCAGTTCGGACCCCTGGGGGACTGAAGCTTTCTTT
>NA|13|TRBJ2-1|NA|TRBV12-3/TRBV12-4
CASSPTNYNEQFF
TGTGCCAGCAGCCCGACCAACTACAATGAGCAGTTCTTC
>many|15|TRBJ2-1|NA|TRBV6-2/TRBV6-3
CASRSGSVAGNEQFF
TGTGCCAGCAGGTCGGGGAGCGTGGCGGGGAATGAGCAGTTCTTC
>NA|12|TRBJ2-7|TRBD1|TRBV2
CASRGQAAEQYF
TGTGCCAGCAGGGGACAGGCGGCCGAGCAGTACTTC
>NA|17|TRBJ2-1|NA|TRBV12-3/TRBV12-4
CASRRHSGTLAYNEQFF
TGTGCCAGCAGAAGGCATTCCGGGACGCTAGCCTACAATGAGCAGTTCTTC
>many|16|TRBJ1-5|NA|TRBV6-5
CASSLSHPGSNQPQHF
TGTGCCAGCAGCCTCAGCCATCCGGGGAGCAATCAGCCCCAGCATTTT